Included here is one T cell receptor (beta chain) sequence, with context. Its target is not known. The sample comes from a study of identifying expanded T cells in peripheral blood. The study's findings and limits: Differentially abundant clones: about 1.3 between replicates, around 16 at around 14 days, under 25 at four. Across healthy donors, higher total template counts meant significantly greater approximately two-week count variance.

TCRdb's copy holds only in-frame clones and misses some; the assay was immunoSEQ multiplex PCR. The sample consists of approximately 97,000 clones, about nine tenths of them appearing once. Germline CDR1 GTSNPN, CDR2 SVGIG (reference sequence). Trimming removed 0 bases at V and 7 bases at J, with 18 bases between. The length of the CDR3 is 15 residues. Healthy donors had no documented immune events, such as infections, while sampled. Sequenced material: blood. The genes are TRBV30 and TRBJ1-2; possibly TRBD1 for D (5 bases). The receptor was isolated from a person between 18 and 75 years old in good health. As DNA, the CDR3 is TGTGCCTGGAGTGTTGGTTTCAGGGCGGAGGTTGGCTACACCTTC. This translates into CAWSVGFRAEVGYTF.